This TCR beta chain was observed in a study of shared clonotypes between healthy human individuals. Turning to this clone: Antigen specificity is unknown.

With 4 bases removed from V and 8 bases from J, the gap between germline ends came to 17 bases. The CDR3 covers 14 residues. Germline loops: CDR1 SNHLY, CDR2 FYNNEI. The assay was run at deep level. Sorted-subset replicate PCR reactions contained roughly 190 ng DNA, corresponding to some 29,000 T cell genomes. The method was immunoSEQ multiplex PCR; TCRdb's version includes in-frame clones alone and lacks a portion of them. The repertoire holds about 640,000 clones, with about three quarters as singletons. Points from the study as a whole: Lower generation probabilities were found for non-shared clonotypes than for those shared by all four donors.

Specimen: memory CD4+ T cells sorted from blood. Stated subset: CD45RA-negative fraction. The clonotype originates from a woman under 40 in good health. This sequence joins TRBV2 and TRBJ1-2; D uncertain. The CDR3 DNA is TGTGCCAGCAGTGGTAACACGGACCTCGGGGGCTACACCTTC. Amino acid sequence: CASSGNTDLGGYTF.